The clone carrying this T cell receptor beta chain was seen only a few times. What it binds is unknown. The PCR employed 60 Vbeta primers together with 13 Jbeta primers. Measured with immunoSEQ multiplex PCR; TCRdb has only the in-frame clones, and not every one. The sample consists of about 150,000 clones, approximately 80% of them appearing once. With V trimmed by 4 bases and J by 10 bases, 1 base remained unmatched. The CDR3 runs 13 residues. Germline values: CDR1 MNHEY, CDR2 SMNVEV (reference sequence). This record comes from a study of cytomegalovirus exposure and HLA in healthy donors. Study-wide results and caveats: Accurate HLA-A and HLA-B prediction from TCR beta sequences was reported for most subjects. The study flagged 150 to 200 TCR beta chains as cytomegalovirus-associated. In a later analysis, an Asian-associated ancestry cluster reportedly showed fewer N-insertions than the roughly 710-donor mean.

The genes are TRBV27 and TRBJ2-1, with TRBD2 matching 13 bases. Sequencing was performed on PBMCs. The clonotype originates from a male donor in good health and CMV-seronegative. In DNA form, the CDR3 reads TGTGCCAGCAGTTGGGGACTAGCGGGGGAGCAGTTCTTC. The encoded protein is CASSWGLAGEQFF.